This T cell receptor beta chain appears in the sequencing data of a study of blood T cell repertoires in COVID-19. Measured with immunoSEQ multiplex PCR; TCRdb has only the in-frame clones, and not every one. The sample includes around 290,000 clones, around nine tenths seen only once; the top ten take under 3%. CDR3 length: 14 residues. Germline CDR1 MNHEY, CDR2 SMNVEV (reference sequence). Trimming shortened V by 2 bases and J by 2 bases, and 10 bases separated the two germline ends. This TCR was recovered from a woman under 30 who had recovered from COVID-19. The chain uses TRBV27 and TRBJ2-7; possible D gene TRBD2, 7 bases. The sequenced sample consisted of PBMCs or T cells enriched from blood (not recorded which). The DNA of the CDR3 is TGTGCCAGCAGTTTAGCGGGGGCCCCCTACGAGCAGTACTTC. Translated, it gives CASSLAGAPYEQYF.